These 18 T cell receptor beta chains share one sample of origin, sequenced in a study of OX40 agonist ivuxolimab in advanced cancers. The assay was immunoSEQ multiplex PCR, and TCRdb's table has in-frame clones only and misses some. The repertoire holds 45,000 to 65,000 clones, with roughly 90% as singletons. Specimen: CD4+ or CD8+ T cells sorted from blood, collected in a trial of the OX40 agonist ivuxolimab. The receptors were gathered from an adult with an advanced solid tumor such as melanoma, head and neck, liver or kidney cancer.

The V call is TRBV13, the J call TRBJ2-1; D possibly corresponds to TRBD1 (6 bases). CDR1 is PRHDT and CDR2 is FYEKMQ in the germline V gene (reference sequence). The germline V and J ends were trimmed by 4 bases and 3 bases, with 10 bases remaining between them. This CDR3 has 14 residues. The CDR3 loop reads CASSSQGGYNEQFF. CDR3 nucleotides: TGTGCCAGCAGCTCACAGGGCGGCTACAATGAGCAGTTCTTC.

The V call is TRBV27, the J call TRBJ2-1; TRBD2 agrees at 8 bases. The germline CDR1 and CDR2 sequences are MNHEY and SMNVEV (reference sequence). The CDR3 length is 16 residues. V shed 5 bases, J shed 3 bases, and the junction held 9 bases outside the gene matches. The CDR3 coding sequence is TGTGCCAGCAGTGTCCGTAGTAGCGGGATCTACAATGAGCAGTTCTTC. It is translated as CASSVRSSGIYNEQFF.

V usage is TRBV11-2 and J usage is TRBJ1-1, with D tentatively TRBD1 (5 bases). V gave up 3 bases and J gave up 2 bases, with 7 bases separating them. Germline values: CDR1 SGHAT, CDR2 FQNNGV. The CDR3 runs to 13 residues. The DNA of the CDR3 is TGTGCCAGCAGCTTGACAGATAACACTGAAGCTTTCTTT. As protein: CASSLTDNTEAFF.

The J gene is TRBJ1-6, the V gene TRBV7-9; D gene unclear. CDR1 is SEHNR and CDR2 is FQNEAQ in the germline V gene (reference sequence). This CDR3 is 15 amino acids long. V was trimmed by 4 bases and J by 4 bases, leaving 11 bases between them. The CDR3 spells CASSSGSTYNSPLHF. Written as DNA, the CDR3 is TGTGCCAGCAGCTCAGGATCCACGTATAATTCACCCCTCCACTTT.

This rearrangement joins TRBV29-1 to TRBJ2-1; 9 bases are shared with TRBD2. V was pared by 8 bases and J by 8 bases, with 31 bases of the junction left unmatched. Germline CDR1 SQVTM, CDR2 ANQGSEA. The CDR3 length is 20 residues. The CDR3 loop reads CSLSAIGHSSLAGYLDEQFF. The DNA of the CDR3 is TGCAGCTTGAGCGCCATTGGGCACTCCTCTCTAGCGGGGTACTTGGATGAGCAGTTCTTC.

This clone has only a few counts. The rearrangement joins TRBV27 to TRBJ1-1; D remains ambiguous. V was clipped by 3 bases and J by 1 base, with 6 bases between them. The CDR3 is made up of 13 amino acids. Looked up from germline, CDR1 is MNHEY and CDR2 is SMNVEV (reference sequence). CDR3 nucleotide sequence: TGTGCCAGCAGTTTTGATACGAACACTGAAGCTTTCTTT. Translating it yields CASSFDTNTEAFF.

CDR3 sequence (DNA): TGTGCCAGCAGCTTAGAGGACCTACAGGGAGGCAATCAGCCCCAGCATTTT. Amino acids: CASSLEDLQGGNQPQHF. The V and J genes are TRBV7-9 and TRBJ1-5, with D perhaps TRBD1 (6 bases). The germline V gene encodes CDR1 SEHNR and CDR2 FQNEAQ (reference sequence). This CDR3 contains 17 residues. Trimming stripped 1 base from V and 2 bases from J, with 15 bases between.

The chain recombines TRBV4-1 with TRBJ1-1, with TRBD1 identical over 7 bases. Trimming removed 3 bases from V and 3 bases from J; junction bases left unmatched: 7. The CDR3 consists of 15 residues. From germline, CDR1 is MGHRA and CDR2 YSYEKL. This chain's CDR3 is CASSHKTGRYTEAFF. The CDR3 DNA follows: TGCGCCAGCAGCCATAAGACAGGGAGGTACACTGAAGCTTTCTTT.

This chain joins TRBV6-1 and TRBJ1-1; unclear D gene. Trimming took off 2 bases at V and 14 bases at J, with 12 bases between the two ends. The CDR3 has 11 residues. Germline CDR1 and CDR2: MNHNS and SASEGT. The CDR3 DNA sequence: TGTGCCAGCAGTGAAACAGTTCCGTCCTTCTTT. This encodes CASSETVPSFF.

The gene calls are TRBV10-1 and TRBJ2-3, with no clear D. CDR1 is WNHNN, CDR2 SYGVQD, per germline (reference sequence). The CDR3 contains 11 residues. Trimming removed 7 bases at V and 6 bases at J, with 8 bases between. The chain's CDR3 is CASKDLDTQYF. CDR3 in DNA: TGCGCCAGCAAGGATTTGGATACGCAGTATTTT.

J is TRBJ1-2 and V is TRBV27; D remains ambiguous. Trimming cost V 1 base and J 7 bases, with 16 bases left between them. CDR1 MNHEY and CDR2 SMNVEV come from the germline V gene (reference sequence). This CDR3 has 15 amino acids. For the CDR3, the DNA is TGTGCCAGCAGTTTATTCCCGATAAGTCCAGTTGGCTACACCTTC. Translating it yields CASSLFPISPVGYTF.

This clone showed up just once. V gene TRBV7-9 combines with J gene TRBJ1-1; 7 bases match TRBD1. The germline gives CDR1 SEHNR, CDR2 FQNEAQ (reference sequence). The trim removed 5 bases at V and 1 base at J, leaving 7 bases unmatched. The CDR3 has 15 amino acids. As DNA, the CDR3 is TGTGCCAGCAGCCCGCAGACAGGGACGAACACTGAAGCTTTCTTT. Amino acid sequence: CASSPQTGTNTEAFF.

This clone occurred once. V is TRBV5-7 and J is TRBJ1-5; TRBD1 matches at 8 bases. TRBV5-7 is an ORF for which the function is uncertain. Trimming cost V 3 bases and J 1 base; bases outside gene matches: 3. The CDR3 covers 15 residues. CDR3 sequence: CASSCGQGSNQPQHF. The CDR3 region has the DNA TGTGCCAGCAGCTGTGGACAGGGAAGCAATCAGCCCCAGCATTTT.

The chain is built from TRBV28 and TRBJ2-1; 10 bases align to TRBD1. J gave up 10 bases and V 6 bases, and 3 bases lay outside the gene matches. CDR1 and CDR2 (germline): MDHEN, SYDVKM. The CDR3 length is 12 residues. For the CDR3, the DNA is TGTGCCAGCAGCACGACAGGGGGCGAGCAGTTCTTC. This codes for CASSTTGGEQFF.

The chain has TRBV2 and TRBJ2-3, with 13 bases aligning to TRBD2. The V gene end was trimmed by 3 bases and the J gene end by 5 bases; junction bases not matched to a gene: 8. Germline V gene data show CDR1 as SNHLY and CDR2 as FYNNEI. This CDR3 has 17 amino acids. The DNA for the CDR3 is TGTGCCAGCAGTGAGGTACTAGCGGGAGGGCCGGGAGATACGCAGTATTTT. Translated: CASSEVLAGGPGDTQYF.

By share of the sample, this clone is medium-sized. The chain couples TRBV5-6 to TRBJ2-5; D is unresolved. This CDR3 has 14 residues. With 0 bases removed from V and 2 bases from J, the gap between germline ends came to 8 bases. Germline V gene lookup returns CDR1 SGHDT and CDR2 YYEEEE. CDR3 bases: TGTGCCAGCAGCTTGGCGTACGGGCAAGAGACCCAGTACTTC. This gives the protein CASSLAYGQETQYF.

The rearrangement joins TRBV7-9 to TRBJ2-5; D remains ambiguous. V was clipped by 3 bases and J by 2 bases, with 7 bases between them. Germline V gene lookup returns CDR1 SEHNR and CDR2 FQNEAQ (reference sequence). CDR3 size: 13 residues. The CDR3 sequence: CASSLSQQETQYF. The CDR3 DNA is TGTGCCAGCAGCTTGTCTCAGCAAGAGACCCAGTACTTC.

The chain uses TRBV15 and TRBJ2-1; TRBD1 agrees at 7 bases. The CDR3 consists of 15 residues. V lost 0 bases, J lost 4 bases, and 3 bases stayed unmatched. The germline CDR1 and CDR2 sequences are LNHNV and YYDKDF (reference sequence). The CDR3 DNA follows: TGTGCCACCAGCAGAGAGGCAGGGGGATACAATGAGCAGTTCTTC. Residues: CATSREAGGYNEQFF.